The rows below give T cell receptor beta chains drawn from one sample of a study of cytomegalovirus exposure and HLA in healthy donors. Generated by immunoSEQ multiplex PCR, the TCRdb table keeps only in-frame clones and is missing some. The sample contains 120,000 or so clones, around three quarters of which appear only once. The source material was PBMCs. These receptors came from a human donor in good health. Each CDR3 is given with its conserved first and last residue. D genes are given only for firm matches. Size tells how often a clone was seen (once, few, many) or the class of an expanded clone, and some rows leave it out.

size,V,D,J,CDR3,DNA
once,TRBV2,.,TRBJ2-7,CASSSRQEVYEQYF,TGTGCCAGCAGCTCCCGACAGGAGGTCTACGAGCAGTACTTC
.,TRBV5-1,.,TRBJ2-5,CASSLASGSQETQYF,TGCGCCAGCAGCTTGGCCTCGGGGTCACAAGAGACCCAGTACTTC
once,TRBV19,.,TRBJ2-3,CASSMITGTDTQYF,TGTGCCAGTAGTATGATAACAGGGACGGATACGCAGTATTTT
.,TRBV9,.,TRBJ1-4,CASSAGPGRNEKLFF,TGTGCCAGCAGCGCCGGACCTGGGAGGAATGAAAAACTGTTTTTT
.,TRBV19,TRBD1,TRBJ1-2,CASGGTGGSGYTF,TGTGCCAGTGGGGGGACAGGGGGTAGTGGCTACACCTTC
.,TRBV5-4,TRBD1,TRBJ2-5,CASRYRDRETQYF,TGTGCCAGCAGATACCGGGACAGGGAGACCCAGTACTTC
.,TRBV4-1,TRBD2,TRBJ2-5,CASSQSASGRWGETQYF,TGCGCCAGCAGCCAATCGGCTAGCGGGAGATGGGGGGAGACCCAGTACTTC
once,TRBV19,.,TRBJ1-1,CASNEQANTEAFF,TGTGCCAGTAACGAACAGGCGAACACTGAAGCTTTCTTT
.,TRBV21-1,.,TRBJ2-4,CASTPGGLAGGISKNIQYF,TGTGCCAGCACCCCAGGTGGGCTAGCGGGAGGGATTTCCAAAAACATTCAGTACTTC
.,TRBV21-1,.,TRBJ2-5,CASSGGLAGEETQYF,TGTGCCAGCAGCGGCGGACTAGCGGGAGAAGAGACCCAGTACTTC
.,TRBV6-4,.,TRBJ1-4,CASSRDTATNEKLFF,TGTGCCAGCAGTCGGGACACTGCAACTAATGAAAAACTGTTTTTT
.,TRBV5-1,.,TRBJ2-7,CASSLDSTLNEQYF,TGCGCCAGCAGCTTGGACAGTACGCTGAACGAGCAGTACTTC
.,TRBV7-9,.,TRBJ2-3,CASSLWDTTGVDTQYF,TGTGCCAGCAGCTTATGGGACACCACCGGGGTAGATACGCAGTATTTT
.,TRBV2,TRBD2,TRBJ2-5,CASGSSVEGLAVGEQYF,TGTGCCAGCGGGTCGTCGGTTGAGGGACTAGCGGTTGGGGAGCAGTACTTC
.,TRBV11-2,TRBD2,TRBJ2-1,CASSRTRDNEQFF,TGTGCCAGCAGTCGGACTAGAGACAATGAGCAGTTCTTC
.,TRBV18,.,TRBJ1-3,CASSPQGRAGNTIYF,TGTGCCAGCTCACCACAGGGGCGCGCTGGAAACACCATATATTTT
.,TRBV7-6,TRBD1,TRBJ1-4,CASSLGYPGGLEKLFF,TGTGCCAGCAGCTTAGGTTATCCAGGGGGTTTGGAAAAACTGTTTTTT
.,TRBV14,.,TRBJ1-6,CASSQRVGPLHF,TGTGCCAGCAGCCAGAGGGTCGGGCCCCTCCACTTT
few,TRBV5-1,TRBD1,TRBJ1-1,CASSRYFGTGQNTEAFF,TGCGCCAGCAGCCGTTACTTCGGGACAGGACAGAACACTGAAGCTTTCTTT
.,TRBV11-3,TRBD2,TRBJ2-1,CASSASPGTSGYNEQFF,TGTGCCAGCAGCGCTAGCCCTGGCACTAGCGGTTACAATGAGCAGTTCTTC
.,TRBV7-8,.,TRBJ1-1,CASSLPGGRWTEAFF,TGTGCCAGCAGCTTACCGGGCGGGAGATGGACTGAAGCTTTCTTT
.,TRBV6-1,.,TRBJ1-5,CASSEDTLQNQPQHF,TGTGCCAGCAGTGAAGACACGTTACAAAATCAGCCCCAGCATTTT
.,TRBV25-1,.,TRBJ1-1,CASSEYGVGTEAFF,TGTGCCAGCAGTGAATACGGGGTGGGCACTGAAGCTTTCTTT
few,TRBV7-8,TRBD2,TRBJ2-2,CASSPTDLGLAGSLFTGELFF,TGTGCCAGCAGCCCTACTGACCTGGGGCTAGCGGGAAGTCTGTTCACCGGGGAGCTGTTTTTT
.,TRBV5-4,TRBD1,TRBJ1-1,CASSPDRVARAFF,TGTGCCAGCAGCCCGGACAGGGTTGCGAGGGCTTTCTTT
.,TRBV6-6,.,TRBJ2-7,CASSSSSYEQYF,TGTGCCAGCAGTTCTAGCTCCTACGAGCAGTACTTC
.,TRBV2,.,TRBJ2-7,CASSQRAYEQYF,TGTGCCAGCAGTCAAAGAGCCTACGAGCAGTACTTC
.,TRBV7-9,TRBD1,TRBJ1-2,CASSPTGNYGYTF,TGTGCCAGCAGCCCGACAGGGAATTATGGCTACACCTTC
.,TRBV10-2,.,TRBJ2-7,CASSDELLYEQYF,TGCGCCAGCAGTGATGAGCTACTCTACGAGCAGTACTTC
.,TRBV6-5,.,TRBJ2-6,CASSKGQAGANVLTF,TGTGCCAGCAGCAAGGGGCAGGCTGGGGCCAACGTCCTGACTTTC
.,TRBV7-8,TRBD1,TRBJ2-7,CASSFVPEQGSYEQYF,TGTGCCAGCAGCTTCGTGCCAGAACAGGGGTCCTACGAGCAGTACTTC
.,TRBV5-1,TRBD2,TRBJ2-3,CASSNGLAGGTDTQYF,TGCGCCAGCAGCAACGGACTAGCGGGGGGCACAGATACGCAGTATTTT
.,TRBV11-3,TRBD1,TRBJ1-4,CASSWDRGSNEKLFF,TGTGCCAGCAGCTGGGACAGGGGATCTAATGAAAAACTGTTTTTT
.,TRBV5-1,TRBD1,TRBJ2-7,CASSLAQGASYEQYF,TGCGCCAGCAGCTTGGCCCAGGGGGCCTCCTACGAGCAGTACTTC
.,TRBV2,TRBD2,TRBJ2-2,CASRGSGRNTGELFF,TGTGCCAGCAGGGGTAGCGGGAGGAACACCGGGGAGCTGTTTTTT
.,TRBV20-1,.,TRBJ1-2,CSADRYYGYTF,TGCAGTGCGGACAGATACTATGGCTACACCTTC
.,TRBV7-9,.,TRBJ2-1,CASSSNRARSSYNEQFF,TGTGCCAGCAGCTCGAACAGGGCCCGGAGCTCCTACAATGAGCAGTTCTTC
.,TRBV2,.,TRBJ1-5,CASLQQGARSGQPQHF,TGTGCCAGCCTTCAACAGGGAGCCCGTTCGGGTCAGCCCCAGCATTTT
.,TRBV29-1,TRBD2,TRBJ2-3,CSVEAWGSGRASDTQYF,TGCAGCGTTGAGGCTTGGGGTAGCGGGAGGGCCTCAGATACGCAGTATTTT
.,TRBV18,.,TRBJ1-2,CASSPNRYYGYTF,TGTGCCAGCTCACCGAACAGGTACTATGGCTACACCTTC
.,TRBV11-2,.,TRBJ1-4,CASRTRAGIATNEKLFF,TGTGCCAGCCGGACCCGGGCGGGAATTGCAACTAATGAAAAACTGTTTTTT
few,TRBV28,.,TRBJ2-1,CASTPFGVGNEQFF,TGTGCCAGCACCCCGTTCGGGGTCGGGAATGAGCAGTTCTTC
.,TRBV28,.,TRBJ2-2,CASSPLGTGEAGELFF,TGTGCCAGCAGCCCCCTCGGGACGGGGGAAGCCGGGGAGCTGTTTTTT
.,TRBV9,TRBD1,TRBJ1-2,CASSPPGQGGGYTF,TGTGCCAGCAGTCCTCCGGGACAGGGAGGCGGCTACACCTTC
.,TRBV19,.,TRBJ1-1,CASSLTGNTEAFF,TGTGCCAGTAGCCTGACGGGGAACACTGAAGCTTTCTTT
.,TRBV6-1,.,TRBJ1-2,CASSGGGRGHGYTF,TGTGCCAGCAGTGGGGGAGGGCGAGGTCATGGCTACACCTTC
.,TRBV27,.,TRBJ2-5,CASSPHGTRGGETQYF,TGTGCCAGCAGTCCCCACGGGACAAGGGGAGGGGAGACCCAGTACTTC
.,TRBV29-1,.,TRBJ1-1,CSGQGRRGTEAFF,TGCAGCGGGCAGGGACGGAGGGGTACTGAAGCTTTCTTT
.,TRBV7-3,.,TRBJ2-7,CASSLMGADSYEQYF,TGTGCCAGCAGCTTGATGGGGGCCGACTCCTACGAGCAGTACTTC
.,TRBV19,TRBD1,TRBJ1-5,CASSGGMATPGQGPVSNQPQHF,TGTGCCAGTAGTGGGGGAATGGCAACTCCGGGACAGGGTCCCGTTAGCAATCAGCCCCAGCATTTT
once,TRBV7-2,.,TRBJ1-1,CASSLVLRGTEAFF,TGTGCCAGCAGCTTAGTGTTACGGGGCACTGAAGCTTTCTTT
.,TRBV7-9,TRBD2,TRBJ2-5,CASSRDLQRLAGKETQYF,TGTGCCAGCAGCCGAGACCTACAAAGACTAGCGGGAAAAGAGACCCAGTACTTC
.,TRBV27,.,TRBJ2-5,CASSRSPAGESQETQYF,TGTGCCAGCAGCCGCTCACCCGCCGGGGAATCCCAAGAGACCCAGTACTTC
once,TRBV11-2,.,TRBJ2-2,CASSRQVDTGELFF,TGTGCCAGCAGCCGACAGGTGGACACCGGGGAGCTGTTTTTT